The T cell receptor (beta chain) described here comes from a study of OX40 agonist ivuxolimab in advanced cancers. This clone was counted a single time. CDR1 SGHAT and CDR2 FQNNGV come from the germline V gene. This CDR3 is 14 amino acids long. Trimming left V 4 bases short and J 5 bases short, with 11 bases between. Libraries were prepared by immunoSEQ multiplex PCR; TCRdb keeps only in-frame clonotypes and omits some of them. This sample has tens of thousands of clones, with roughly three quarters found just once. The material was CD4+ or CD8+ T cells sorted from blood, obtained in a trial of the OX40 agonist ivuxolimab. The chain recombines TRBV11-2 with TRBJ1-4; D remains ambiguous. The TCR originated in an adult with an advanced solid tumor such as melanoma, head and neck, liver or kidney cancer. CDR3 amino acids: CASSSTLQNEKLFF. DNA for the CDR3: TGTGCCAGCAGCTCCACGTTGCAGAATGAAAAACTGTTTTTT. The full variable domain, rest sourced from reference TRBV11-2 and TRBJ1-4, is EAGVAQSPRYKIIEKRQSVAFWCNPISGHATLYWYQQILGQGPKLLIQFQNNGVVDDSQLPKDRFSAERLKGVDSTLKIQPAKLEDSAVYLCASSSTLQNEKLFFGSGTQLSVL.